This T cell receptor beta chain appears in the sequencing data of a study of control samples from healthy donors and cancer patients. Germline-derived CDR1 and CDR2 are SGHNT and YYREEE (reference sequence). CDR3 length equals 16 residues. V was trimmed by 5 bases and J by 3 bases, leaving 18 bases between them. This table comes from immunoSEQ multiplex PCR, and its TCRdb copy is limited to in-frame clones, with some not included. The sample yields around 64,000 clones, roughly 87% seen once. The V and J genes are TRBV5-4 and TRBJ2-1; possibly TRBD1 for D (6 bases). The TCR comes from a man in his sixties with colorectal cancer. The material sequenced was PBMCs. In DNA form, the CDR3 reads TGTGCCAGCAGACAAATAAAAGGACAGAACTACAATGAGCAGTTCTTC. Translation gives CASRQIKGQNYNEQFF.